This entry lists 25 T cell receptor beta chains sequenced from one sample in a study of blood T cell repertoires in COVID-19. The data were produced by immunoSEQ multiplex PCR, yet TCRdb's version contains in-frame clones alone and is incomplete. The sample includes 150,000 to 180,000 clones, roughly four fifths of them seen just once. What was sequenced was peripheral blood. These receptors were obtained from a woman aged 55-70 years with COVID-19, enrolled during active disease.

The V and J genes are TRBV10-3 and TRBJ2-7, with no clear D. CDR3 length: 12 amino acids. Between the trimmed V and J ends, which lost 3 bases and 0 bases, there was a span of 3 bases. Germline loops: CDR1 ENHRY, CDR2 SYGVKD. The CDR3 loop is CAISDSSYEQYF. CDR3 in DNA: TGTGCCATCAGTGACAGCTCCTACGAGCAGTACTTC.

The chain has TRBV3-1 (or the pseudogene TRBV3-2) and TRBJ1-4, with 9 bases fitting TRBD1. The V segment lost 4 bases and the J segment 8 bases; nucleotides outside the gene matches: 5. The CDR3 sequence is 14 residues long. Germline CDR1 LGHDT, CDR2 YNNKEL (reference sequence). CDR3 sequence (DNA): TGTGCCAGCAGCCTCCGACAGGGGGGAGAAAAACTGTTTTTT. Protein sequence: CASSLRQGGEKLFF.

The chain combines TRBV6-5 with TRBJ1-6; 7 positions agree with TRBD1. The CDR3 runs to 16 residues. Germline loops: CDR1 MNHEY, CDR2 SVGAGI. V trimming: 4 bases; J trimming: 8 bases; junction bases outside the gene matches: 11. The CDR3 bases are TGTGCCAGCAGTTCAATACTGTACAGGGGTGATTCACCCCTCCACTTT. Translating it yields CASSSILYRGDSPLHF.

The V gene is TRBV6-2 or TRBV6-3, the J gene TRBJ1-5; D is unclear. The CDR3 covers 17 residues. Germline CDR1 is MNHEY and CDR2 is SVGEGT. The V end lost 2 bases, the J end lost 0 bases, and 14 bases lay between the germline ends. CDR3 DNA: TGTGCCAGCAGTTACCTCGATAGTTTAAATAGCAATCAGCCCCAGCATTTT. Translating gives CASSYLDSLNSNQPQHF.

This chain links TRBV19 with TRBJ1-5, with unresolved D. CDR3 length: 16 amino acids. Deletions cut 6 bases from V and 0 bases from J, with 15 bases between. CDR1 is LNHDA and CDR2 is SQIVND in the germline V gene (reference sequence). CDR3 DNA: TGTGCCAGTAGATCAGTTGGCACTAATAGCAATCAGCCCCAGCATTTT. Translating gives CASRSVGTNSNQPQHF.

This chain links TRBV5-1 with TRBJ2-3; TRBD2 agrees at 7 bases. Losses at the gene ends were 0 bases for V and 5 bases for J; bases not matched to a gene: 3. Per germline, CDR1 SGHRS and CDR2 YFSETQ. There are 14 residues in the CDR3. Here the CDR3 reads CASSLGEGRDTQYF. In DNA, the CDR3 is TGCGCCAGCAGCTTGGGGGAGGGCAGAGATACGCAGTATTTT.

The gene calls are TRBV5-1 and TRBJ1-2; 8 bases align to TRBD1. The CDR3 runs 15 residues. V lost 0 bases and J lost 3; bases outside the gene matches: 4. CDR1 is SGHRS and CDR2 is YFSETQ in the germline V gene. The CDR3 region is CASSLDGQGDYGYTF. The CDR3 nucleotides read TGCGCCAGCAGCTTGGATGGACAGGGAGACTATGGCTACACCTTC.

V and J are TRBV5-1 and TRBJ1-2, with D perhaps matching TRBD1 (5 bases). The CDR3 runs to 15 residues. Trimming removed 0 bases at V and 7 bases at J, with 16 bases between. Germline lookup yields CDR1 SGHRS and CDR2 YFSETQ. The CDR3 sequence: CASSLGWGLEPGYTF. CDR3 coding DNA: TGCGCCAGCAGCTTGGGTTGGGGACTGGAACCTGGCTACACCTTC. Full variable domain (outside the CDR3, taken from reference TRBV5-1 and TRBJ1-2): KAGVTQTPRYLIKTRGQQVTLSCSPISGHRSVSWYQQTPGQGLQFLFEYFSETQRNKGNFPGRFSGRQFSNSRSEMNVSTLELGDSALYLCASSLGWGLEPGYTFGSGTRLTVV.

The count of this clone is one. This chain uses TRBV6-1 with TRBJ1-5, with D possibly matching TRBD1 (5 bases). CDR3 size: 15 residues. Trimming took off 2 bases at V and 7 bases at J, with 15 bases between the two ends. The germline V gene encodes CDR1 MNHNS and CDR2 SASEGT. CDR3 protein: CASSEIFGGGQPQHF. In DNA form, the CDR3 reads TGTGCCAGCAGTGAAATATTCGGGGGAGGACAGCCCCAGCATTTT.

In its sample, this clone was seen once. The V and J genes are TRBV19 and TRBJ2-1; 9 bases match TRBD2. Germline V gene sequence: CDR1 LNHDA, CDR2 SQIVND (reference sequence). After removal of 3 bases from V and 3 bases from J, the junction contained 3 bases not matched to a gene. There are 15 residues in the CDR3. The CDR3 nucleotides read TGTGCCAGTAGTATGGAGCGGGGGGTCTACAATGAGCAGTTCTTC. The encoded protein is CASSMERGVYNEQFF.

At least ten counts were recorded for this clone. The chain carries TRBV27 and TRBJ1-1; the match to TRBD1 covers 8 bases. Germline CDR1 MNHEY, CDR2 SMNVEV (reference sequence). CDR3 length equals 15 residues. The J segment lost 12 bases and the V segment lost 4 bases, leaving 16 bases of the junction unmatched. The CDR3 DNA reads as TGTGCCAGCAGTTCCGCGGCAGGGGGCGAAGGGAGACCTTTCTTT. Its protein product is CASSSAAGGEGRPFF.

Here the CDR3 reads CASSESNSFEETQYF. The CDR3 nucleotides read TGCGCCAGCAGTGAGTCAAACAGTTTCGAAGAGACCCAGTACTTC. J is TRBJ2-5 and V is TRBV10-1; the D is unclear. Germline V lookup: CDR1 WNHNN, CDR2 SYGVQD (reference sequence). The CDR3 spans 15 residues. V was pared by 0 bases and J by 3 bases, with 11 bases between.

The chain combines TRBV6-1 with TRBJ1-2; tentative D call: TRBD1 (6 bases). Germline V lookup: CDR1 MNHNS, CDR2 SASEGT. This CDR3 has 15 residues. V lost 1 base, J lost 5 bases, and 14 bases lay in between. In DNA form, the CDR3 reads TGTGCCAGCAGTGAAGTCAGGGGCCCTCTATATGGCTACACCTTC. It translates to CASSEVRGPLYGYTF.

The rearrangement links TRBV30 to TRBJ2-5, with TRBD2 matching over 11 bases. The ends lost 4 bases at V and 2 bases at J; junction bases unmatched: 3. The CDR3 contains 14 residues. Germline CDR1 and CDR2: GTSNPN and SVGIG (reference sequence). The CDR3 region has the DNA TGTGCCTGGAAAGTAGCGGGGGGGCAAGAGACCCAGTACTTC. Encoded protein: CAWKVAGGQETQYF.

The chain is built from TRBV28 and TRBJ1-5, with TRBD1 identical over 8 bases. The V and J ends lost 4 bases and 7 bases, in that order; junction bases with no gene match: 9. CDR3 size: 15 residues. Germline V gene sequence: CDR1 MDHEN, CDR2 SYDVKM. As DNA, the CDR3 is TGTGCCAGCAGTTGGGCCGGGACAGGAAGCCAGCCCCAGCATTTT. Amino acids: CASSWAGTGSQPQHF.

The rearrangement links TRBV18 to TRBJ2-7, with D maybe TRBD1 (6 bases). Trimming left V 1 base short and J 3 bases short, with 10 bases between. Germline CDR1 KGHSH, CDR2 LQKENI. The CDR3 contains 14 residues. The CDR3 here is CASSPQQDSYEQYV. CDR3 DNA: TGTGCCAGCTCACCACAACAGGACAGCTACGAGCAGTACGTC.

This sequence joins TRBV19 and TRBJ2-4; TRBD1 might be the D (5 bases). This CDR3 is 16 amino acids long. Germline V gene data show CDR1 as LNHDA and CDR2 as SQIVND (reference sequence). V shed 6 bases and J shed 0 bases, with 15 bases lying between them. CDR3: CASRDSLSLAKNIQYF. DNA for the CDR3: TGTGCCAGTAGAGACAGCTTAAGTCTAGCCAAAAACATTCAGTACTTC.

CDR3 residues: CASSEHRANYGYTF. The CDR3 DNA sequence: TGTGCCAGCAGTGAGCACAGAGCTAACTATGGCTACACCTTC. The J gene is TRBJ1-2, the V gene TRBV2; D is uncertain. Germline loops: CDR1 SNHLY, CDR2 FYNNEI. Trimming left V 3 bases short and J 0 bases short, with 8 bases between. There are 14 residues in the CDR3.

This clone has a handful of counts. The rearrangement joins TRBV2 to TRBJ2-7; TRBD1 aligns across 12 bases. Germline V CDR1 and CDR2: SNHLY, FYNNEI. Losses at the gene ends were 5 bases for V and 2 bases for J; bases not matched to a gene: 4. The CDR3 sequence is 15 residues long. The chain's CDR3 is CASSPGQGAPYEQYF. CDR3 DNA sequence: TGTGCCAGCAGTCCGGGACAGGGGGCCCCCTACGAGCAGTACTTC. The complete variable domain, with remaining parts taken from reference TRBV2 and TRBJ2-7, reads EPEVTQTPSHQVTQMGQEVILRCVPISNHLYFYWYRQILGQKVEFLVSFYNNEISEKSEIFDDQFSVERPDGSNFTLKIRSTKLEDSAMYFCASSPGQGAPYEQYFGPGTRLTVT.

This clone has only one observation. V gene TRBV19 combines with J gene TRBJ1-2; tentative D call: TRBD1 (5 bases). The V gene lost 7 bases and the J gene lost 5 bases, with 11 bases spanning the gap. CDR3 length equals 12 residues. Germline CDR1 LNHDA, CDR2 SQIVND (reference sequence). CDR3 sequence: CASTPTGYGYTF. The CDR3 DNA reads TGTGCCAGTACCCCCACAGGATATGGCTACACCTTC.

This chain uses TRBV6-2 or TRBV6-3 with TRBJ1-3; D might be TRBD1 (6 bases). CDR3 size: 19 residues. Looked up from germline, CDR1 is MNHEY and CDR2 is SVGEGT. V lost 5 bases, J lost 0 bases, and 23 bases lay in between. As DNA, the CDR3 is TGTGCCAGCAGTCGGAGAGGGGGTCAGCAAGCTTTCTCTGGAAACACCATATATTTT. Translating it yields CASSRRGGQQAFSGNTIYF.

The table lists this clone with a few counts. The V call is TRBV6-6, the J call TRBJ1-2; D gene uncertain. V lost 5 bases, J lost 1 base, and 5 bases lay in between. The germline CDR1 and CDR2 sequences are MNHNY and SVGAGI (reference sequence). There are 12 residues in the CDR3. The CDR3 here is CASSGSNYGYTF. The CDR3 DNA reads TGTGCCAGCAGTGGGAGTAACTATGGCTACACCTTC.

The V and J genes are TRBV2 and TRBJ1-5; 10 bases line up with TRBD1. The CDR3 is made up of 15 amino acids. J gave up 2 bases and V 7 bases, and 5 bases lay outside the gene matches. CDR1 is SNHLY and CDR2 is FYNNEI in the germline V gene. This CDR3 is CASNAGTGGNQPQHF. The CDR3 region has the DNA TGTGCCAGCAATGCTGGGACAGGGGGCAATCAGCCCCAGCATTTT.

The CDR3: CAWKLLKHTEAFF. The CDR3 coding sequence is TGTGCCTGGAAACTCCTCAAGCACACTGAAGCTTTCTTT. This chain links TRBV30 with TRBJ1-1; no reliable D call. This CDR3 is 13 amino acids long. CDR1 is GTSNPN and CDR2 is SVGIG in the germline V gene (reference sequence). Trimming cost V 4 bases and J 3 bases, with 12 bases left between them.

The V gene is TRBV6-5, the J gene TRBJ2-5; tentative D call: TRBD2 (6 bases). The germline V gene encodes CDR1 MNHEY and CDR2 SVGAGI. The V gene lost 8 bases and the J gene lost 3 bases, with 13 bases spanning the gap. This CDR3 is 13 amino acids long. For the CDR3, the DNA is TGTGCCAGCCTCCCGTCGGGAGAAGAGACCCAGTACTTC. As protein: CASLPSGEETQYF.